What follows describes a single TCR beta chain. The antigen remains unidentified. With 2 bases removed from V and 6 bases from J, the gap between germline ends came to 9 bases. The V gene's germline CDR1 is SGHNT and CDR2 YYREEE (reference sequence). There are 14 residues in the CDR3. These data belong to a study of cytomegalovirus exposure and HLA in healthy donors. Study-level points and caveats: At a 0.05 false discovery rate, a later analysis found some 18,000 TCR beta sequences to be associated with HLA alleles.

PCR primers comprised 60 Vbeta and 13 Jbeta primers. The assay was immunoSEQ multiplex PCR, and TCRdb's table has in-frame clones only and misses some. The table has under 200,000 clones, around 86% seen once. This receptor was obtained from a human donor in good health. The sequenced sample consisted of PBMCs. The rearrangement uses TRBV5-4 and TRBJ1-6, with D perhaps matching TRBD1 (6 bases). In DNA, the CDR3 is TGTGCCAGCAGCTTAGGGACACTTAATTCACCCCTCCACTTT. It translates to CASSLGTLNSPLHF.